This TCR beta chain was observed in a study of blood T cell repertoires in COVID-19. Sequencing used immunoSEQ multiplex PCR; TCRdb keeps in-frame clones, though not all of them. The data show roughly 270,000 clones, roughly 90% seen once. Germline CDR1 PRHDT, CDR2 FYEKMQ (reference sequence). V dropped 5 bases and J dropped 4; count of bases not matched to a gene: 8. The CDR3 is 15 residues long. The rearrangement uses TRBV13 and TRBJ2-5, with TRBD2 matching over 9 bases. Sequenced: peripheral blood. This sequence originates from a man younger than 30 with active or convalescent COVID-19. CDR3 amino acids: CASSRGTSRGETQYF. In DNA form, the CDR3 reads TGTGCCAGCAGCCGGGGGACTAGCCGGGGAGAGACCCAGTACTTC.